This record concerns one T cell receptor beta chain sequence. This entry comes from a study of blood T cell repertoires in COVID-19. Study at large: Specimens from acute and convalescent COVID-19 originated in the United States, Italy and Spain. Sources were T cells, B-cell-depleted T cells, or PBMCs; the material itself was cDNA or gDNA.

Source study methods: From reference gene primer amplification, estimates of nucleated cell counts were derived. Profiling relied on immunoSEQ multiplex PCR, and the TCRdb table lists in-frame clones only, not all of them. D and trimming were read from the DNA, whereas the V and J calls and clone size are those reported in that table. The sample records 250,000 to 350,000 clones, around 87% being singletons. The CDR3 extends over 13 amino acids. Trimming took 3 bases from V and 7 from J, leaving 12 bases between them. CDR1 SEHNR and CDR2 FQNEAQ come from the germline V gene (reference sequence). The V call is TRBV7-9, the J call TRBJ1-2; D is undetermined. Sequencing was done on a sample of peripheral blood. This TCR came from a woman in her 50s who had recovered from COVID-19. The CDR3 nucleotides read TGTGCCAGCAGCTTTGAGGGAAAGGGTGGCTACACCTTC. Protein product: CASSFEGKGGYTF.